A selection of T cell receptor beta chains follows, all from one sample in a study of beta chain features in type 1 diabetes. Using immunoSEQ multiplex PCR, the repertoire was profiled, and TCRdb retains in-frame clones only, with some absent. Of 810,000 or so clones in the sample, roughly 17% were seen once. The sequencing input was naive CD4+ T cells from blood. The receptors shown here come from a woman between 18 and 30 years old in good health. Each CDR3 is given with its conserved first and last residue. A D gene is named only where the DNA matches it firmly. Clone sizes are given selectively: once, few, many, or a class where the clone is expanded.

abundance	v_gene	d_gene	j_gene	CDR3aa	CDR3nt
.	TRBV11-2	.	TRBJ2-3	CASSPQGPGDTQYF	TGTGCCAGCAGCCCGCAAGGACCGGGAGATACGCAGTATTTT
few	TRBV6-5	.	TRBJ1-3	CASRSSSGNTIYF	TGTGCCAGCAGATCATCTTCTGGAAACACCATATATTTT
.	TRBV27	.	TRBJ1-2	CASSFQGGRFPYGYTF	TGTGCCAGCAGTTTCCAAGGGGGGCGCTTCCCCTATGGCTACACCTTC
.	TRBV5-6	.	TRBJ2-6	CASSLGRIISGANVLTF	TGTGCCAGCAGCTTGGGGCGTATTATCTCTGGGGCCAACGTCCTGACTTTC
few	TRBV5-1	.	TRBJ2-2	CASSQGPRANTGELFF	TGCGCCAGCAGCCAGGGGCCGCGGGCCAACACCGGGGAGCTGTTTTTT
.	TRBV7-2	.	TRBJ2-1	CASTPSPRGGDEQFF	TGTGCCAGCACCCCAAGCCCCAGGGGCGGGGATGAGCAGTTCTTC
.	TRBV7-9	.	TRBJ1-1	CASSQGQNTEAFF	TGTGCCAGCAGCCAGGGACAGAACACTGAAGCTTTCTTT
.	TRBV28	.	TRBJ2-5	CASSLLGSQETQYF	TGTGCCAGCAGTTTACTTGGGAGTCAAGAGACCCAGTACTTC
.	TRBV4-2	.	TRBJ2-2	CASSQDPQGGFAGELFF	TGTGCCAGCAGCCAAGACCCCCAGGGGGGTTTCGCCGGGGAGCTGTTTTTT
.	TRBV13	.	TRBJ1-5	CASSLGPGRHRNQPQHF	TGCGCCAGCAGCTTAGGACCTGGTCGGCATCGCAATCAGCCCCAGCATTTT
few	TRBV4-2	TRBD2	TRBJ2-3	CASSQEASGSLDTQYF	TGTGCCAGCAGCCAAGAGGCTAGCGGGAGTTTGGATACGCAGTATTTT
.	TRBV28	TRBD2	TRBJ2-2	CASSLRLAANTGELFF	TGTGCCAGCAGTTTAAGGCTAGCGGCGAACACCGGGGAGCTGTTTTTT
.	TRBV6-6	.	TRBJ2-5	CASSYLRGETQYF	TGTGCCAGCAGTTACTTAAGGGGAGAGACCCAGTACTTC
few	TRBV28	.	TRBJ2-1	CASSPGGPSYNEQFF	TGTGCCAGCAGCCCAGGAGGGCCATCCTACAATGAGCAGTTCTTC
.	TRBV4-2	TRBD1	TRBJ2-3	CASSQVWTGENTDTQYF	TGTGCCAGCAGCCAAGTTTGGACAGGAGAAAACACAGATACGCAGTATTTT
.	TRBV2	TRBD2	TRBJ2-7	CASSEGAGGPLGQYF	TGTGCCAGCAGTGAAGGAGCGGGAGGTCCTTTAGGGCAGTACTTC
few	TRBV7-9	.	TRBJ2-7	CASSTKRLGGEQYF	TGTGCCAGCAGCACGAAACGACTAGGCGGTGAGCAGTACTTC
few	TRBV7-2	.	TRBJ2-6	CASSLAHSSSGANVLTF	TGTGCCAGCAGCTTAGCGCACAGCTCCTCTGGGGCCAACGTCCTGACTTTC
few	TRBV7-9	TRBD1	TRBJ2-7	CASSQDRAYEQYF	TGTGCCAGCAGCCAGGACAGGGCCTACGAGCAGTACTTC